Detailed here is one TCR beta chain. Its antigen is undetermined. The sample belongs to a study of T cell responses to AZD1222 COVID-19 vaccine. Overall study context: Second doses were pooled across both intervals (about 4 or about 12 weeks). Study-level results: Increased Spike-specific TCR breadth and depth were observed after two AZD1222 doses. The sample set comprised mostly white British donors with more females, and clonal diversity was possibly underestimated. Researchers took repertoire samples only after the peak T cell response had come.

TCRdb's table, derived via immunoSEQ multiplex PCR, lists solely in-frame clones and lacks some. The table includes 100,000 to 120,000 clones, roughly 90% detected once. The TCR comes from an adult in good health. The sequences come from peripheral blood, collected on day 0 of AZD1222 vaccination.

The CDR3 DNA is TGTGCTAGTGGTCCCCGCCGGAACCCGAACACTGAAGCTTTCTTT. This encodes CASGPRRNPNTEAFF. The chain uses TRBV12-5 and TRBJ1-1; D ambiguous. This CDR3 is built from 15 residues. CDR1 and CDR2 (germline): LGHNT, FRNRAP. V was pared by 5 bases and J by 1 base, with 14 bases between.